The 11 T cell receptor beta chains below come from one sample, sequenced in a study of early T cells in non-severe SARS-CoV-2 infection. TCRdb reanalysed the 5' RACE reads using MiXCR and keeps one entry per CDR3 protein. The sample holds over 35,000 distinct CDR3 sequences; about 11% are singletons and the top ten take about a tenth. Sequenced sample: whole blood. The receptors come from an adult who was a healthcare worker with PCR-confirmed SARS-CoV-2 infection or an uninfected control (not recorded which).

The V call is TRBV18, the J call TRBJ2-7; 10 bases line up with TRBD1. The CDR3 has 15 residues. V gave up 5 bases and J gave up 3 bases; unmatched junction bases: 7. In germline, CDR1 is KGHSH, CDR2 LQKENI. The CDR3 nucleotides are TGTGCCAGCTCATCCCAGGGGGACAGGGGCTACGAGCAGTACTTC. Its translation: CASSSQGDRGYEQYF.

This clonotype has at least ten counts. The genes are TRBV18 and TRBJ1-1; TRBD1 matches 9 bases. CDR1 is KGHSH, CDR2 LQKENI, per germline. V shed 1 base, J shed 5 bases, and the junction held 5 bases outside the gene matches. The CDR3 loop spans 15 amino acids. The DNA of the CDR3 is TGTGCCAGCTCACCACAGGGACAGGGAAAGACTGAAGCTTTCTTT. Its translation: CASSPQGQGKTEAFF.

A remark on this clonotype: Germline and junction disagree at one end, which may indicate a read error. The chain couples TRBV7-9 to TRBJ1-3; D not certain. The germline gives CDR1 SEHNR, CDR2 FQNEAQ (reference sequence). The CDR3 is 15 amino acids. In DNA form, the CDR3 reads TGTGCCAGCAGGAAAGGAGAACTCTCTGAAAACACCATATATTTT. This encodes CASRKGELSENTIYF.

This clonotype showed up many times. This chain links TRBV6-2 or TRBV6-3 with TRBJ2-7, with TRBD2 matching over 8 bases. Germline V gene lookup returns CDR1 MNHEY and CDR2 SVGEGT. The CDR3 totals 16 residues. V gave up 0 bases and J gave up 2 bases; unmatched junction bases: 6. CDR3 nucleotide sequence: TGTGCCAGCAGTTACTCGATCGGGGGGGGAACCTACGAGCAGTACTTC. Encoded protein: CASSYSIGGGTYEQYF.

This clonotype has more than one count but fewer than ten. The chain has TRBV6-2 or TRBV6-3 and TRBJ1-1; D gene unclear. CDR1 is MNHEY, CDR2 SVGEGT, per germline. The CDR3 has 13 residues. Trimming stripped 2 bases from V and 3 bases from J, with 7 bases between. CDR3 sequence: CASSYDTDTEAFF. The DNA of the CDR3 is TGTGCCAGCAGTTACGACACCGACACTGAAGCTTTCTTT.

This clonotype has a count of ten or more. J is TRBJ2-7 and V is TRBV10-1, with 7 bases fitting TRBD2. With 6 bases clipped from V and 9 bases from J, the junction kept 14 bases outside the gene matches. In germline, CDR1 is WNHNN, CDR2 SYGVQD (reference sequence). The CDR3 length is 14 residues. The CDR3 region is CASRGGGIGFGQYF. In DNA form, the CDR3 reads TGCGCCAGCAGGGGCGGGGGAATAGGATTCGGGCAGTACTTC.

This clonotype has a handful of counts. The chain couples TRBV29-1 to TRBJ2-1, with TRBD2 identical over 7 bases. The junction had 8 bases not matched to a gene; V was cut back by 3 bases and J by 3 bases. Germline V lookup: CDR1 SQVTM, CDR2 ANQGSEA. The CDR3 has 15 residues. The CDR3 spells CSVDSGPGGYNEQFF. The CDR3 DNA reads TGCAGCGTTGACTCCGGACCGGGAGGCTACAATGAGCAGTTCTTC.

This clonotype came up a few times. CDR3 region: CSAITTGYGYTF. CDR3 DNA sequence: TGCAGTGCTATAACGACAGGCTATGGCTACACCTTC. The V gene is TRBV20-1, the J gene TRBJ1-2, with D perhaps matching TRBD1 (6 bases). Looked up from germline, CDR1 is DFQATT and CDR2 is SNEGSKA (reference sequence). The CDR3 is made up of 12 amino acids. V was shortened by 4 bases and J by 4 bases, with 10 bases between the two germline ends.

The V and J genes are TRBV9 and TRBJ1-6, with D possibly being TRBD1 (5 bases). There are 13 residues in the CDR3. Trimming removed 0 bases at V and 14 bases at J, with 12 bases between. Germline values: CDR1 SGDLS, CDR2 YYNGEE. The CDR3 DNA reads TGTGCCAGCAGCGTAGAAGCCCGAGGGGCCCTCCACTTT. This sequence encodes CASSVEARGALHF. Based on the CDR3 plus reference TRBV9 and TRBJ1-6, the full variable domain is DSGVTQTPKHLITATGQRVTLRCSPRSGDLSVYWYQQSLDQGLQFLIQYYNGEERAKGNILERFSAQQFPDLHSELNLSSLELGDSALYFCASSVEARGALHFGNGTRLTVT.

Ten or more counts support this clonotype. V gene TRBV6-2 or TRBV6-3 combines with J gene TRBJ2-1; D call uncertain. Trimming cost V 4 bases and J 3 bases, with 10 bases left between them. CDR3 length equals 14 residues. Germline CDR1 is MNHEY and CDR2 is SVGEGT. The DNA for the CDR3 is TGTGCCAGCAGTTTGATGCTGAGCTACAATGAGCAGTTCTTC. Protein product: CASSLMLSYNEQFF.

This clonotype was observed at least ten times. The chain employs TRBV7-3 and TRBJ2-1; unclear D gene. Germline lookup yields CDR1 SGHTA and CDR2 FQGTGA. The CDR3 runs to 15 residues. Trimming removed 3 bases at V and 0 bases at J, with 9 bases between. The CDR3 region has the DNA TGTGCCAGCAGCTTCGGAGTTAGCTCCTACAATGAGCAGTTCTTC. It codes for CASSFGVSSYNEQFF.